These 10 T cell receptor beta chains originate from one sample sequenced in a study of T cells in localized non-small cell lung cancer. Here immunoSEQ multiplex PCR was the method, and the copy in TCRdb shows in-frame clones only, minus some. The sample holds about 31,000 clones; approximately 85% are singletons and the top ten take 4.2%. Material: peripheral blood mononuclear cells, obtained before any cancer treatment. These receptors were obtained from a woman aged 40-69 years with stage III lung adenocarcinoma.

This rearrangement joins TRBV5-6 to TRBJ1-1; no reliable D call. Germline values: CDR1 SGHDT, CDR2 YYEEEE. CDR3 length: 16 amino acids. The ends were cut back, 4 bases at V and 0 bases at J, with 16 bases in the middle. The CDR3 loop is CASSPLGGPMNTEAFF. The CDR3 coding sequence is TGTGCCAGCAGCCCCCTGGGAGGGCCGATGAACACTGAAGCTTTCTTT.

V and J are TRBV4-3 and TRBJ1-4; 9 bases agree with TRBD1. Trimming at V came to 4 bases and at J to 11 bases, leaving 14 bases not matched to a gene. CDR1 and CDR2 (germline): LGHNA, YSLEER. The CDR3 runs to 16 residues. CDR3 nucleotide sequence: TGCGCCAGCAGCCTATCATTCCGGGACAGGGAATGGAAACTGTTTTTT. This sequence encodes CASSLSFRDREWKLFF.

The chain couples TRBV9 to TRBJ1-6; D is undetermined. Per the germline V gene, CDR1 is SGDLS and CDR2 is YYNGEE. There are 18 residues in the CDR3. Trimming pared 0 bases from V and 0 bases from J, leaving 13 bases between. The CDR3 DNA sequence: TGTGCCAGCAGCGTAGCTTCCGAGCCGAGCTCCTATAATTCACCCCTCCACTTT. As protein: CASSVASEPSSYNSPLHF.

The chain recombines TRBV19 with TRBJ2-2; weak D call: TRBD1 (6 bases). Germline assignment: CDR1 LNHDA and CDR2 SQIVND (reference sequence). Trimming left V 10 bases short and J 4 bases short, with 13 bases between. The CDR3 has 13 amino acids. The CDR3 here is CATTGQLTGELFF. CDR3 nucleotides: TGTGCCACCACGGGACAACTCACCGGGGAGCTGTTTTTT.

The chain recombines TRBV6-1 with TRBJ2-2; D remains unclear. The CDR3 has 10 amino acids. Germline CDR1 MNHNS, CDR2 SASEGT. Trimming took 3 bases from V and 10 from J, leaving 3 bases between them. CDR3 DNA: TGTGCCAGCAGTGAGGAGGAGCTGTTTTTT. Protein sequence: CASSEEELFF.

The chain is built from TRBV29-1 and TRBJ2-7; TRBD1 matches 11 bases. CDR1 and CDR2 (germline): SQVTM, ANQGSEA. This CDR3 contains 12 residues. Unmatched junction bases numbered 1, after V lost 4 bases and J lost 5 bases. The CDR3 DNA sequence: TGCAGCGTTGGGACAGGGGGCGACGAGCAGTACTTC. The encoded protein is CSVGTGGDEQYF.

This chain uses TRBV5-6 with TRBJ1-2, with TRBD1 as a possible D gene (6 bases). The CDR3 extends over 15 amino acids. Looked up from germline, CDR1 is SGHDT and CDR2 is YYEEEE. V was trimmed by 9 bases and J by 5 bases, leaving 23 bases between them. The CDR3 DNA reads TGTGCCACCTCAGGGGAGACAGGACCGCTATATGGCTACACCTTC. It yields the protein CATSGETGPLYGYTF.

V gene TRBV10-3 combines with J gene TRBJ1-1, with 7 bases fitting TRBD1. CDR1 ENHRY and CDR2 SYGVKD come from the germline V gene. Unmatched junction bases numbered 6, after V lost 0 bases and J lost 11 bases. The CDR3 contains 13 residues. The CDR3 protein is CAISESSDRRAFF. The CDR3 DNA is TGTGCCATCAGTGAGTCGTCGGACAGGAGGGCTTTCTTT.

The gene calls are TRBV11-2 and TRBJ2-3; D possibly corresponds to TRBD2 (5 bases). Germline-derived CDR1 and CDR2 are SGHAT and FQNNGV. Trimming took off 4 bases at V and 4 bases at J, with 12 bases between the two ends. There are 14 residues in the CDR3. CDR3 loop: CASSSSLRSDTQYF. The CDR3 coding sequence is TGTGCCAGCAGCTCTAGCCTTAGATCAGATACGCAGTATTTT.

This clone came up once. The V call is TRBV18, the J call TRBJ1-2; D possibly corresponds to TRBD1 (5 bases). V gave up 4 bases and J gave up 0 bases, with 15 bases separating them. This CDR3 has 16 residues. The germline CDR1 and CDR2 sequences are KGHSH and LQKENI. The CDR3 protein is CASSLGREDPNYGYTF. The CDR3 DNA follows: TGTGCCAGCTCACTAGGCAGGGAGGATCCTAACTATGGCTACACCTTC.